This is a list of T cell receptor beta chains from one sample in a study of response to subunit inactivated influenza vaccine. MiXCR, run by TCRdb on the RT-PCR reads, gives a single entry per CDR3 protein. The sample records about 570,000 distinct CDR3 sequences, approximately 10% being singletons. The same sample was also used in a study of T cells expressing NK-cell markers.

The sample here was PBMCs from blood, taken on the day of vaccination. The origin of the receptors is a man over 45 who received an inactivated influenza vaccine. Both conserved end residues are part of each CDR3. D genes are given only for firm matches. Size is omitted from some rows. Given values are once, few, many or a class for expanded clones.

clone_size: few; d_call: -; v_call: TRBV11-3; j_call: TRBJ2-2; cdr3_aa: CASSLDSGLPGELFF; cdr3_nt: TGTGCCAGCAGCTTAGATTCGGGACTCCCCGGGGAGCTGTTTTTT
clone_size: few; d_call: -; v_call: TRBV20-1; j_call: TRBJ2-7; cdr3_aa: CSARNGGPDEQYF; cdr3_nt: TGCAGTGCTAGAAATGGGGGGCCGGACGAGCAGTACTTC
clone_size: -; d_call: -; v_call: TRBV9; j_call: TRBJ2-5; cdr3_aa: CASSVGSGEAETQYF; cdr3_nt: TGTGCCAGCAGCGTAGGTAGCGGAGAAGCGGAGACCCAGTACTTC
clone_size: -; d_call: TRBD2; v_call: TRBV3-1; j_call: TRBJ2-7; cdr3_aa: CASLCGQIAGGPLSEQYF; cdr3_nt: TGTGCCAGCCTTTGTGGACAAATAGCGGGGGGGCCATTGAGCGAGCAGTACTTC
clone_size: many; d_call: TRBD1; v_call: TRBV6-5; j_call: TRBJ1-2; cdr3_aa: CASSYSRQGDGYTF; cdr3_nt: TGTGCCAGCAGTTACTCGAGGCAGGGGGATGGCTACACCTTC
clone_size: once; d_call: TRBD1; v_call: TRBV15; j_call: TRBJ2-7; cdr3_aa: CATSRGATGDYEQYF; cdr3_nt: TGTGCCACCAGCAGAGGGGCGACAGGGGACTACGAGCAGTACTTC
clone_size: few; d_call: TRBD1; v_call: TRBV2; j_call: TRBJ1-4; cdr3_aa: CASIRQGQGAEKLFF; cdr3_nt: TGTGCCAGCATTCGCCAGGGACAGGGGGCGGAAAAACTGTTTTTT
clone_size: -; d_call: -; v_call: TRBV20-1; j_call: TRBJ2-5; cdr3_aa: CSALVGWGTQYF; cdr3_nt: TGCAGTGCTTTAGTGGGGTGGGGGACCCAGTACTTC
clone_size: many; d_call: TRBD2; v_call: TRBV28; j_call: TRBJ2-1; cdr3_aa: CASRPGLADYNEQFF; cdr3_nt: TGTGCCAGCAGGCCCGGACTAGCGGATTACAATGAGCAGTTCTTC
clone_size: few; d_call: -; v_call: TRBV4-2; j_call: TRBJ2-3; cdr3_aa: CASSQDSGRANPDTQYF; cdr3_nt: TGTGCCAGCAGCCAAGATTCGGGGAGAGCCAACCCAGATACGCAGTATTTT
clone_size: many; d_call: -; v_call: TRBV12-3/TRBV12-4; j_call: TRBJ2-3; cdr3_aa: CASTERRGYTDTQYF; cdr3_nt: TGTGCCAGCACCGAGAGACGGGGCTACACAGATACGCAGTATTTT
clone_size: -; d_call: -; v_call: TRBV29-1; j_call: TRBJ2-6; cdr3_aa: CSVEARRDSGANVLTF; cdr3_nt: TGCAGCGTTGAAGCCCGACGGGACTCTGGGGCCAACGTCCTGACTTTC
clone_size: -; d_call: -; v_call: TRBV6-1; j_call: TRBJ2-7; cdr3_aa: CASSARRGREQYF; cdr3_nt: TGTGCCAGCAGCGCGCGACGGGGGAGGGAGCAGTACTTC
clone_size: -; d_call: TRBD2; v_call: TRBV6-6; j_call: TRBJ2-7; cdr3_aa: CATGRDKSYEQYF; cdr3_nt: TGTGCCACCGGGAGGGACAAATCCTACGAGCAGTACTTC
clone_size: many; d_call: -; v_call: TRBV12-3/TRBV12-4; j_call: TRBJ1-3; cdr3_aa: CASSLRDNADTIYF; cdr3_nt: TGTGCCAGCAGTTTAAGGGACAACGCGGACACCATATATTTT
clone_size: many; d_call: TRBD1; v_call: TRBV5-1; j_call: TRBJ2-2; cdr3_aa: CASSLAYGTGPTGELFF; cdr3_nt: TGCGCCAGCAGCTTGGCCTACGGGACAGGGCCCACCGGGGAGCTGTTTTTT
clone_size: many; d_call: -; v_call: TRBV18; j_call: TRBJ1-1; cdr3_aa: CASSPQGGNTEAFF; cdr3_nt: TGTGCCAGCTCACCACAGGGTGGGAACACTGAAGCTTTCTTT
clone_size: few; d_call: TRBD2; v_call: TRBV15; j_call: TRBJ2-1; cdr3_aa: CATSSLAGDSYNEQFF; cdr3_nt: TGTGCCACCAGCTCTCTAGCGGGAGACTCCTACAATGAGCAGTTCTTC
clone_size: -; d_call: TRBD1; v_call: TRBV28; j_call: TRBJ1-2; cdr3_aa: CASSLSPRDRDYGYTF; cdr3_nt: TGTGCCAGCAGTTTATCCCCCCGGGACAGGGACTATGGCTACACCTTC
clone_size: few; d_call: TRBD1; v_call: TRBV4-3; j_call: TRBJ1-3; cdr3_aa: CASSQEFVRGKGNTIYF; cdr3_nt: TGCGCCAGCAGCCAAGAGTTTGTCAGGGGGAAAGGAAACACCATATATTTT
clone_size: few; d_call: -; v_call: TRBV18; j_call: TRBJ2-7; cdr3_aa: CASSPVTEAYEQYF; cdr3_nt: TGTGCCAGCTCACCAGTGACAGAAGCCTACGAGCAGTACTTC
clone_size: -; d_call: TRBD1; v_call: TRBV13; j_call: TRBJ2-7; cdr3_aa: CASSLSGQGVIRSSYEQYF; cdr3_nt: TGTGCCAGCAGCTTATCTGGACAGGGGGTAATCAGGAGCTCCTACGAGCAGTACTTC
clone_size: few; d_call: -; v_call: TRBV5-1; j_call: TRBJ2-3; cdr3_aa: CASSLNGETLDTQYF; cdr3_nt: TGCGCCAGCAGCTTGAACGGGGAAACCCTCGATACGCAGTATTTT
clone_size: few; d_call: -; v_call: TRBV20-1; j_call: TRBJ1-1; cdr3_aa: CSARAMGGTEAFF; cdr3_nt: TGCAGTGCTAGAGCTATGGGGGGCACTGAAGCTTTCTTT
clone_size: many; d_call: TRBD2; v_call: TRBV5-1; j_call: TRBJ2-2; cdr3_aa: CASSLSGGAAGELFF; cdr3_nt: TGCGCCAGCAGCTTGTCGGGGGGGGCCGCCGGGGAGCTGTTTTTT